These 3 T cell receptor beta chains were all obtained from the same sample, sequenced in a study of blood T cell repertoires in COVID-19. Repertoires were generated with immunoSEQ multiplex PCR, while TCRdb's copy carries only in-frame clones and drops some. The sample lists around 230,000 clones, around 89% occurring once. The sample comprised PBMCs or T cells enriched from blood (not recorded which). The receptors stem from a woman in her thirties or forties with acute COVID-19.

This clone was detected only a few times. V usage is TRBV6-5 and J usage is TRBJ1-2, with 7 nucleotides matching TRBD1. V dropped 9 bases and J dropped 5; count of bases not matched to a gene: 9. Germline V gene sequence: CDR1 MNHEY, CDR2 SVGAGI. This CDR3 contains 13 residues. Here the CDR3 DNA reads TGTGCCAGTTTGTTGACAGGGATTTATGGCTACACCTTC. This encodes CASLLTGIYGYTF.

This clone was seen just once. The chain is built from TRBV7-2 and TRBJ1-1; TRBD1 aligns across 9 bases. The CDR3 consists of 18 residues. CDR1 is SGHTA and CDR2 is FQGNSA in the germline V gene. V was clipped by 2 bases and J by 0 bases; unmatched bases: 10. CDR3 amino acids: CASSLRATGGTMNTEAFF. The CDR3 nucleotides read TGTGCCAGCAGCTTACGGGCCACAGGGGGCACCATGAACACTGAAGCTTTCTTT.

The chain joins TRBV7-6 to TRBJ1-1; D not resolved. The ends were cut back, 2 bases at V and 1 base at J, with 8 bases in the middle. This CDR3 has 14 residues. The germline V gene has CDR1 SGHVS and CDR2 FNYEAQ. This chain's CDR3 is CASSLISENTEAFF. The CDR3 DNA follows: TGTGCCAGCAGCTTAATTTCAGAGAACACTGAAGCTTTCTTT. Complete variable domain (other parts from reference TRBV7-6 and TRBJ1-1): GAGVSQSPRYKVTKRGQDVALRCDPISGHVSLYWYRQALGQGPEFLTYFNYEAQQDKSGLPNDRFSAERPEGSISTLTIQRTEQRDSAMYRCASSLISENTEAFFGQGTRLTVV.